The present T cell receptor (beta chain) was sequenced within a study of cytomegalovirus exposure and HLA in healthy donors. PCR primers comprised 60 Vbeta and 13 Jbeta primers. In the authors' workflow: As a later analysis found, there were tens of millions of unique TCR beta chains, of which some 10 million were shared. Assay: immunoSEQ multiplex PCR; the TCRdb copy retains only in-frame clones and omits some. Clone size and the V and J calls come from that table; the DNA yielded D and trimming. The sample has approximately 200,000 clones; over 75% are singletons. This TCR was recovered from a man aged 18 to 35 in good health and CMV-seronegative. What was sequenced was PBMCs.

The CDR3 sequence: CASSPSSYEQYF. CDR3 bases: TGTGCCAGCAGTCCATCTAGCTACGAGCAGTACTTC. This chain connects TRBV6-6 to TRBJ2-5; D gene uncertain. The assigned J gene may be wrong: the sequence end matches TRBJ2-7 better. This CDR3 comprises 12 residues. The germline CDR1 and CDR2 sequences are MNHNY and SVGAGI (reference sequence).